A selection of T cell receptor beta chains follows, all from one sample in a study of technical replicates of blood from a handful of donors. Measured with immunoSEQ multiplex PCR; TCRdb has only the in-frame clones, and not every one. The sample consists of 62,000 or so clones, around 87% of them appearing once. What was sequenced was PBMCs. The source is a human donor in good health. Some clones in this sample may be carry-over from other donors' samples. The conserved cysteine and the conserved F or W are not part of the CDR3 here. The order of the fields is V gene, J gene, CDR3 protein.

V: TRBV10-3
J: TRBJ2-7
CDR3: AISESGRGSSY

V: TRBV5-5
J: TRBJ1-1
CDR3: ASSSGGSEAF

V: TRBV4-1
J: TRBJ2-7
CDR3: ASSQDVDSSYEQY

V: TRBV4-2
J: TRBJ1-2
CDR3: ASSQDPGDYGYT

V: TRBV19
J: TRBJ1-3
CDR3: ASKPGNSGNTIY

V: TRBV29-1
J: TRBJ1-1
CDR3: SAPGKADTEAF

V: TRBV5-6
J: TRBJ2-7
CDR3: ASSFGTFKRYEQY

V: TRBV5-1
J: TRBJ2-3
CDR3: ASSARGRAGTDTQY

V: TRBV7-2
J: TRBJ2-1
CDR3: ASSAAGTTYNEQF

V: TRBV11-2
J: TRBJ2-3
CDR3: ASSSRDRHQDTQY

V: TRBV29-1
J: TRBJ2-4
CDR3: SVVSPEAPSKNIQY

V: TRBV2
J: TRBJ1-5
CDR3: ASSEAGGNQPQH

V: TRBV27
J: TRBJ2-5
CDR3: ASSLGLAGAQETQY

V: TRBV15
J: TRBJ1-1
CDR3: ATSRDRSGTGVAQAF

V: TRBV19
J: TRBJ1-5
CDR3: ASSDTSGQPQH

V: TRBV15
J: TRBJ2-5
CDR3: ATSRARIGGQETQY

V: TRBV4-3
J: TRBJ2-5
CDR3: ASSPDSRFGETQY

V: TRBV5-4
J: TRBJ1-6
CDR3: ASSSGGQGKNSPLH

V: TRBV7-2
J: TRBJ1-5
CDR3: ASSLEGTTPQPQH

V: TRBV6-5
J: TRBJ2-7
CDR3: ASNEGGPSYEQY

V: TRBV9
J: TRBJ2-1
CDR3: ASRSDRGKQF

V: TRBV7-8
J: TRBJ2-3
CDR3: ASTTTTPSSGRTDTQY

V: TRBV7-9
J: TRBJ1-5
CDR3: ASSLQGGGNQPQH

V: TRBV29-1
J: TRBJ2-7
CDR3: SVARTAAYEQY

V: TRBV11-2
J: TRBJ2-7
CDR3: ASSFVGGSLHEQY

V: TRBV4-3
J: TRBJ1-5
CDR3: ASSQDRYQPQH

V: TRBV7-3
J: TRBJ2-7
CDR3: ASSHEGGNEQY